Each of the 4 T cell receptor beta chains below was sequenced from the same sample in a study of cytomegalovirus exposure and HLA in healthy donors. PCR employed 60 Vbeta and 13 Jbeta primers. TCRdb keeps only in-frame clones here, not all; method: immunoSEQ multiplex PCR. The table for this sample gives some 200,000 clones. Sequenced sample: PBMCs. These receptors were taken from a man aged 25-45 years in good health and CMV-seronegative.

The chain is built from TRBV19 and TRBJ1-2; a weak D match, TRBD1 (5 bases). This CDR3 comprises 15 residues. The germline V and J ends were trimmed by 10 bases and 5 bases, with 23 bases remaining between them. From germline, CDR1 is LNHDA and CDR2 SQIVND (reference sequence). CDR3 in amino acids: CATTPRSGVTYGYTF. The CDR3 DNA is TGTGCCACAACCCCCAGGTCGGGGGTTACTTATGGCTACACCTTC. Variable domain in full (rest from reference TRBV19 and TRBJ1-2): DGGITQSPKYLFRKEGQNVTLSCEQNLNHDAMYWYRQDPGQGLRLIYYSQIVNDFQKGDIAEGYSVSREKKESFPLTVTSAQKNPTAFYLCATTPRSGVTYGYTFGSGTRLTVV.

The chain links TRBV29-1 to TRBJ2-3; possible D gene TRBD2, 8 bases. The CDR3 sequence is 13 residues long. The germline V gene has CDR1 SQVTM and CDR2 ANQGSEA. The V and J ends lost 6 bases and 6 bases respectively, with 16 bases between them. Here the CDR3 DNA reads TGCAGCGTAAGACAGGGCGGGGGGGATACGCAGTATTTT. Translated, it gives CSVRQGGGDTQYF.

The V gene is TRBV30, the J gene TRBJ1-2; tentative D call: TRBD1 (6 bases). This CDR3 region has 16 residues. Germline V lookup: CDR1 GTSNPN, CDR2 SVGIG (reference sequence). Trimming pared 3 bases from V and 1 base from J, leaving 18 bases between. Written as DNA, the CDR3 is TGTGCCTGGAGCCCCTTGACAGGACTCAGTAACTATGGCTACACCTTC. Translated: CAWSPLTGLSNYGYTF.

Here the CDR3 reads CASSPGPGGAYEQYF. The DNA of the CDR3 is TGCGCCAGCAGTCCTGGACCAGGGGGCGCCTACGAGCAGTACTTC. V usage is TRBV5-1 and J usage is TRBJ2-7, with 8 bases identical to TRBD1. The V segment lost 5 bases and the J segment 2 bases; nucleotides outside the gene matches: 9. Germline V gene data show CDR1 as SGHRS and CDR2 as YFSETQ. The CDR3 has 15 amino acids.